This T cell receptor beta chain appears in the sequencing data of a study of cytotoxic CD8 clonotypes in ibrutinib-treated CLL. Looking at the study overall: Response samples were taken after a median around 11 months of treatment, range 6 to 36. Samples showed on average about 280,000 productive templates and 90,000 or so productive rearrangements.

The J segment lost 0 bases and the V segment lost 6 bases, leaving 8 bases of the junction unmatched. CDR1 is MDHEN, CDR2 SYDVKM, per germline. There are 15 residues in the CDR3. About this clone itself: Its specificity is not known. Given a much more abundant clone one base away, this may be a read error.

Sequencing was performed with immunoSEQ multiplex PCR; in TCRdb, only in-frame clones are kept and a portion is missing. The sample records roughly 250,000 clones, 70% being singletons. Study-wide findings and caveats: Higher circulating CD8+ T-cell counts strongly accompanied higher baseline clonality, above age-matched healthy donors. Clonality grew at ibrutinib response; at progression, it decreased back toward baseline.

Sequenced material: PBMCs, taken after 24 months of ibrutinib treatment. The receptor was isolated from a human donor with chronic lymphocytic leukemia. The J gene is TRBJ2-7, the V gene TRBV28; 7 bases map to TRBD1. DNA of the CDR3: TGTGCCAGCAGCCGACCGGGACAGAGCTCCTACGAGCAGTACTTC. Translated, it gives CASSRPGQSSYEQYF. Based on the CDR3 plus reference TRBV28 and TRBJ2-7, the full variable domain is DVKVTQSSRYLVKRTGEKVFLECVQDMDHENMFWYRQDPGLGLRLIYFSYDVKMKEKGDIPEGYSVSREKKERFSLILESASTNQTSMYLCASSRPGQSSYEQYFGPGTRLTVT.